A selection of T cell receptor beta chains follows, all from one sample in a study of blood T cell repertoires in COVID-19. Produced via immunoSEQ multiplex PCR; TCRdb's table is partial and in-frame only. Seen here are around 100,000 clones, around four fifths observed once, and the top ten hold 7.5% to 10%. Sequencing input: peripheral blood. Every receptor here comes from a man between 60 and 75 years old with active or convalescent COVID-19. Both conserved end residues are part of each CDR3. A D gene is named only where the DNA matches it firmly. Rows may omit the clone size; those that give it use once, few, many or a size class.

clone_size | j_call | d_call | v_call | cdr3_aa | cdr3_nt
- | TRBJ2-3 | TRBD1 | TRBV29-1 | CSVETQGARVTDTQYF | TGCAGCGTTGAAACCCAGGGGGCTCGGGTAACAGATACGCAGTATTTT
- | TRBJ2-1 | - | TRBV6-5 | CASSYGLVQYYEQFF | TGTGCCAGCAGTTACGGCCTAGTACAATATTATGAGCAGTTCTTC
- | TRBJ2-7 | - | TRBV4-1 | CASSRAGGDYEQYF | TGCGCCAGCAGCCGAGCCGGGGGTGACTACGAGCAGTACTTC
- | TRBJ2-4 | - | TRBV19 | CASSPGAQRAKNIQYF | TGTGCCAGTAGCCCAGGGGCCCAACGAGCCAAAAACATTCAGTACTTC
few | TRBJ1-4 | - | TRBV9 | CASSSPGVSEKLFF | TGTGCCAGCAGCTCTCCAGGGGTTTCTGAAAAACTGTTTTTT
- | TRBJ2-7 | TRBD2 | TRBV18 | CASSPPGLAGGSSYEQYF | TGTGCCAGCTCACCCCCCGGACTAGCGGGAGGGAGCTCCTACGAGCAGTACTTC
few | TRBJ1-2 | TRBD1 | TRBV20-1 | CSASGGGSYTF | TGCAGTGCATCAGGGGGCGGAAGCTACACCTTC
- | TRBJ1-1 | TRBD1 | TRBV25-1 | CASSPGTAGTEAFF | TGTGCCAGCAGTCCCGGGACAGCGGGCACTGAAGCTTTCTTT
few | TRBJ1-2 | TRBD1 | TRBV5-4 | CASSSGTAYGYTF | TGTGCCAGCAGCTCGGGGACAGCCTATGGCTACACCTTC
- | TRBJ1-2 | TRBD1 | TRBV6-2/TRBV6-3 | CASSSLTGEINYGYTF | TGTGCCAGCAGTTCCCTCACAGGGGAAATTAACTATGGCTACACCTTC
- | TRBJ2-1 | TRBD2 | TRBV5-1 | CASSLDTSGVNEQFF | TGCGCCAGCAGCTTGGACACTAGCGGTGTCAATGAGCAGTTCTTC
- | TRBJ1-1 | - | TRBV5-1 | CASSRTEQNTEAFF | TGCGCCAGCAGTCGCACAGAGCAGAACACTGAAGCTTTCTTT
few | TRBJ2-1 | TRBD2 | TRBV10-1 | CASSESAGRANNEQFF | TGCGCCAGCAGTGAGTCGGCAGGGAGGGCGAACAATGAGCAGTTCTTC
- | TRBJ1-4 | - | TRBV6-6 | CASSYTRQENEKLFF | TGTGCCAGCAGTTACACCAGACAGGAAAATGAAAAACTGTTTTTT
- | TRBJ2-2 | TRBD2 | TRBV3-1/TRBV3-2 | CASSQEGFRSGRWVNTGELFF | TGTGCCAGCAGCCAAGAGGGGTTCAGGAGCGGGAGATGGGTAAACACCGGGGAGCTGTTTTTT
- | TRBJ2-3 | - | TRBV6-2/TRBV6-3 | CASSYQLEDTQYF | TGTGCCAGCAGTTACCAACTAGAGGATACGCAGTATTTT
- | TRBJ1-6 | - | TRBV12-2 | CASRRYGQGNSPLHF | TGTGCAAGTCGACGCTACGGACAGGGGAATTCACCCCTCCACTTT
- | TRBJ1-3 | - | TRBV3-1/TRBV3-2 | CASSTRIRGSGNTIYF | TGTGCCAGCAGCACAAGAATACGGGGCTCTGGAAACACCATATATTTT
- | TRBJ1-5 | - | TRBV7-6 | CASSLASGGTGSNQPQHF | TGTGCCAGCAGCTTAGCGTCGGGGGGGACGGGTAGCAATCAGCCCCAGCATTTT
- | TRBJ2-2 | - | TRBV23-1 | CASSRRGKVPGELFF | TGCGCCAGCTCCCGTCGGGGAAAAGTCCCCGGGGAGCTGTTTTTT
- | TRBJ2-6 | TRBD2 | TRBV7-8 | CASSFGLAGVRSGANVLTF | TGTGCCAGCAGCTTTGGCCTAGCGGGAGTAAGATCTGGGGCCAACGTCCTGACTTTC
- | TRBJ2-2 | - | TRBV30 | CAWSGQFNTGELFF | TGTGCCTGGAGTGGACAGTTTAACACCGGGGAGCTGTTTTTT
- | TRBJ1-2 | - | TRBV2 | CASSGAGAHYGYTF | TGTGCCAGCAGTGGGGCAGGGGCGCACTATGGCTACACCTTC
once | TRBJ1-3 | - | TRBV6-5 | CASTLDRSSGNTIYF | TGTGCCAGCACCCTAGACAGGAGCTCTGGAAACACCATATATTTT
few | TRBJ1-2 | TRBD1 | TRBV6-6 | CASSSQGVGYGYTF | TGTGCCAGCAGTTCCCAGGGGGTGGGCTATGGCTACACCTTC
- | TRBJ2-1 | TRBD2 | TRBV5-6 | CASRSTLASYNEQFF | TGTGCCAGCAGAAGTACACTAGCGTCCTACAATGAGCAGTTCTTC
- | TRBJ1-1 | TRBD1 | TRBV2 | CATQTGVTEAFF | TGTGCCACCCAAACAGGGGTCACTGAAGCTTTCTTT
- | TRBJ1-1 | - | TRBV2 | CASEFRGDTEAFF | TGTGCCAGCGAATTTCGAGGAGACACTGAAGCTTTCTTT
few | TRBJ2-5 | TRBD1 | TRBV6-5 | CASSRDRDETQYF | TGTGCCAGCAGTCGGGACAGGGACGAGACCCAGTACTTC
- | TRBJ1-4 | - | TRBV4-1 | CASSQDRQSGRNEKLFF | TGCGCCAGCAGCCAAGATCGTCAGTCAGGCCGTAATGAAAAACTGTTTTTT
- | TRBJ2-5 | TRBD1 | TRBV15 | CATSTGQGNQETQYF | TGTGCCACTTCCACGGGACAGGGCAACCAAGAGACCCAGTACTTC
- | TRBJ2-3 | TRBD1 | TRBV2 | CASSEGTGSTDTQYF | TGTGCCAGCAGTGAAGGGACAGGGAGTACAGATACGCAGTATTTT
- | TRBJ2-3 | TRBD1 | TRBV19 | CASSRGRQGALAQYF | TGTGCCAGTAGCCGAGGGAGACAGGGGGCTTTGGCGCAGTATTTT
- | TRBJ1-5 | TRBD1 | TRBV7-2 | CASSLYGTGEGSNQPQHF | TGTGCCAGCAGCTTATACGGGACAGGGGAGGGTAGCAATCAGCCCCAGCATTTT
few | TRBJ2-2 | TRBD2 | TRBV6-6 | CASSYTSGRAAGELFF | TGTGCCAGCAGTTATACTAGCGGGAGGGCCGCCGGGGAGCTGTTTTTT
few | TRBJ1-1 | - | TRBV4-1 | CASSHPRGGLGYTEAFF | TGCGCCAGCAGCCACCCGCGGGGAGGGCTGGGATACACTGAAGCTTTCTTT
- | TRBJ1-1 | - | TRBV6-5 | CASSYSTSSGMAFF | TGTGCCAGCAGTTACTCGACGTCGTCCGGGATGGCTTTCTTT
once | TRBJ2-5 | - | TRBV7-2 | CASSHARGYRGQETQYF | TGTGCCAGCAGCCACGCTCGGGGTTACAGAGGGCAAGAGACCCAGTACTTC
- | TRBJ2-7 | - | TRBV30 | CAWSVPTGPLYF | TGTGCCTGGAGTGTACCCACAGGACCCCTGTACTTC